This entry describes one T cell receptor beta chain. 13 Jbeta primers and 60 Vbeta primers were used for the PCR. Clones were sequenced by immunoSEQ multiplex PCR, and TCRdb holds only the in-frame ones, with some missing. The sample lists about 170,000 clones; 60% to 85% were seen once. These data belong to a study of cytomegalovirus exposure and HLA in healthy donors. V gave up 4 bases and J gave up 7 bases, with 19 bases separating them. The germline V gene encodes CDR1 ENHRY and CDR2 SYGVKD. This CDR3 is built from 16 residues. Material for sequencing was PBMCs. The rearrangement joins TRBV10-3 to TRBJ1-4; D ambiguous. The clonotype comes from a female donor in good health and CMV-seronegative. CDR3 sequence reads: CAISVSPSVIGEKLFF. The DNA of the CDR3 is TGTGCCATCAGTGTAAGCCCGTCTGTCATTGGTGAAAAACTGTTTTTT.